The present TCR beta chain was sequenced within a study of cytomegalovirus exposure and HLA in healthy donors. The PCR had 60 Vbeta and 13 Jbeta primers. Only in-frame clones appear in the TCRdb table, and some are missing; sequencing was by immunoSEQ multiplex PCR. The data contain about 140,000 clones, more than 55% of them singletons. Study conclusions and caveats: A likely sequencing artifact accounted for one observed cluster of highly shared sequence variants.

With regard to this clone: Its target is unknown.

Per germline, CDR1 SEHNR and CDR2 FQNEAQ (reference sequence). This CDR3 comprises 15 residues. V lost 3 bases to trimming and J lost 2 bases; unmatched junction nucleotides: 4. This TCR came from a woman in her fifties or sixties in good health and CMV-seronegative. The J gene is TRBJ2-3, the V gene TRBV7-9; 8 nucleotides agree with TRBD2. Sequencing was performed on PBMCs. The CDR3 coding sequence is TGTGCCAGCAGCTTGCGGGGGGCCTTCACAGATACGCAGTATTTT. It codes for CASSLRGAFTDTQYF.